Below are 21 T cell receptor beta chains sequenced from a single sample in a study of OX40 agonist ivuxolimab in advanced cancers. The data were produced by immunoSEQ multiplex PCR, yet TCRdb's version contains in-frame clones alone and is incomplete. The repertoire holds tens of thousands of clones, with approximately 85% as singletons. The input for sequencing was CD4+ or CD8+ T cells sorted from blood, taken in a trial of the OX40 agonist ivuxolimab. Receptors were obtained from an adult with an advanced solid tumor such as melanoma, head and neck, liver or kidney cancer.

The chain links TRBV19 to TRBJ2-1; the D gene could be TRBD1 or TRBD2 (7 bases each). The V end lost 10 bases, the J end lost 4 bases, and 17 bases lay between the germline ends. This CDR3 is built from 14 residues. CDR1 is LNHDA and CDR2 is SQIVND in the germline V gene (reference sequence). The DNA for the CDR3 is TGTGCCACCAGACAGGGAGGGGGTTACAATGAGCAGTTCTTC. It is translated as CATRQGGGYNEQFF.

This clone was picked up a small number of times. Different DNA sequences within this sample yield the same CDR3. This chain uses TRBV6-5 with TRBJ2-3; the match to TRBD2 covers 8 bases. V lost 3 bases and J lost 6; bases outside the gene matches: 5. CDR1 and CDR2 (germline): MNHEY, SVGAGI. CDR3 length equals 14 residues. The CDR3 is CASSYGVAGDTQYF. CDR3 DNA: TGTGCCAGCAGTTATGGGGTAGCGGGGGATACGCAGTATTTT.

The rearrangement joins TRBV5-1 to TRBJ2-1; 8 bases map to TRBD2. Looked up from germline, CDR1 is SGHRS and CDR2 is YFSETQ. The CDR3 is 18 residues long. With 4 bases clipped from V and 3 bases from J, the junction kept 15 bases outside the gene matches. Here the CDR3 reads CASSPRPISGANYNEQFF. The CDR3 DNA follows: TGCGCCAGCAGCCCCAGGCCCATTAGCGGGGCAAACTACAATGAGCAGTTCTTC.

The V gene is TRBV28, the J gene TRBJ2-7; D unresolved. V gave up 6 bases and J gave up 6 bases, with 18 bases separating them. The CDR3 runs to 14 residues. Germline values: CDR1 MDHEN, CDR2 SYDVKM. CDR3 nucleotide sequence: TGTGCCAGCAGGATTTCCCTAGGGCCTGGCGAGCAGTACTTC. This codes for CASRISLGPGEQYF.

This chain uses TRBV5-8 with TRBJ1-5, with D perhaps TRBD1 (5 bases). The CDR3 loop spans 13 amino acids. Germline CDR1 and CDR2: SGHTS and YDEGEE. The V gene lost 2 bases and the J gene lost 6 bases, with 9 bases spanning the gap. The CDR3 nucleotides read TGTGCCAGCAGCTTTGGTAGGGGTCAGCCCCAGCATTTT. Translation gives CASSFGRGQPQHF. Using reference TRBV5-8 and TRBJ1-5 for the parts outside the CDR3, the full variable domain is EAGVTQSPTHLIKTRGQQATLRCSPISGHTSVYWYQQALGLGLQFLLWYDEGEERNRGNFPPRFSGRQFPNYSSELNVNALELEDSALYLCASSFGRGQPQHFGDGTRLSIL.

The chain recombines TRBV19 with TRBJ1-2, with 9 bases that match TRBD1. CDR1 LNHDA and CDR2 SQIVND come from the germline V gene (reference sequence). V shed 3 bases and J 7 bases; nucleotides not matched to a gene: 3. The CDR3 is 13 amino acids. CDR3 region: CASSIGQGSGYTF. The CDR3 DNA is TGTGCCAGTAGTATTGGACAGGGGTCTGGCTACACCTTC.

In nucleotides, the CDR3 is TGCGCCAGCAGCTTGGCTGGGGGTGAATACGAGCAGTACTTC. It encodes CASSLAGGEYEQYF. V usage is TRBV5-1 and J usage is TRBJ2-7; either TRBD1 or TRBD2 may supply D (5 bases each). Per the germline V gene, CDR1 is SGHRS and CDR2 is YFSETQ. The CDR3 spans 14 residues. The ends were cut back, 0 bases at V and 4 bases at J, with 11 bases in the middle.

The chain employs TRBV28 and TRBJ2-3; 9 bases line up with TRBD1. V lost 5 bases to trimming and J lost 1 base; unmatched junction nucleotides: 4. The CDR3 loop spans 15 amino acids. From germline, CDR1 is MDHEN and CDR2 SYDVKM. This CDR3 is CASSEQGAGTDTQYF. CDR3 bases: TGTGCCAGCAGTGAACAGGGGGCGGGCACAGATACGCAGTATTTT.

This rearrangement joins TRBV5-1 to TRBJ2-3; 8 nucleotides agree with TRBD1. The V segment lost 2 bases and the J segment 6 bases; nucleotides outside the gene matches: 8. The germline CDR1 and CDR2 sequences are SGHRS and YFSETQ. The CDR3 has 15 amino acids. CDR3: CASSFQGAPVDTQYF. In nucleotides, the CDR3 is TGCGCCAGCAGCTTTCAGGGGGCGCCTGTGGATACGCAGTATTTT. The whole variable domain, remainder taken from reference TRBV5-1 and TRBJ2-3, is KAGVTQTPRYLIKTRGQQVTLSCSPISGHRSVSWYQQTPGQGLQFLFEYFSETQRNKGNFPGRFSGRQFSNSRSEMNVSTLELGDSALYLCASSFQGAPVDTQYFGPGTRLTVL.

The chain carries TRBV5-1 and TRBJ2-5, with a tentative D call TRBD2 (5 bases). The CDR3 runs 13 residues. Germline CDR1 SGHRS, CDR2 YFSETQ. V lost 0 bases and J 5 bases, leaving 8 bases between the germline ends. The CDR3 region is CASSLGTGETQYF. The DNA of the CDR3 is TGCGCCAGCAGCTTGGGGACGGGGGAGACCCAGTACTTC.

The chain joins TRBV5-1 to TRBJ1-1; D gene ambiguous. There are 13 residues in the CDR3. Germline CDR1 reads SGHRS; CDR2 reads YFSETQ. The V end was cut by 1 base, the J end by 6 bases, with 10 bases between. The CDR3 DNA reads TGCGCCAGCAGCTTGTCCGGGAGCCCTGAAGCTTTCTTT. Its protein product is CASSLSGSPEAFF.

This chain connects TRBV7-2 to TRBJ2-5; D remains ambiguous. CDR3 length equals 14 residues. CDR1 and CDR2 (germline): SGHTA, FQGNSA. Trimming pared 1 base from V and 2 bases from J, leaving 8 bases between. The CDR3 is CASSLVSAQETQYF. Written as DNA, the CDR3 is TGTGCCAGCAGCTTAGTATCCGCGCAAGAGACCCAGTACTTC.

The genes are TRBV2 and TRBJ1-2; maybe TRBD1 (6 bases). V shed 6 bases and J shed 4 bases, with 9 bases lying between them. The CDR3 totals 12 residues. Germline CDR1 and CDR2: SNHLY and FYNNEI. The CDR3 nucleotides are TGTGCCAGCAGCCCACAGGGCTATGGCTACACCTTC. It codes for CASSPQGYGYTF.

V gene TRBV4-1 combines with J gene TRBJ2-2; weak D call: TRBD2 (5 bases). Germline V gene sequence: CDR1 MGHRA, CDR2 YSYEKL. V shed 7 bases and J shed 5 bases, with 14 bases lying between them. The CDR3 consists of 14 residues. CDR3 protein: CASTTPSGTGELFF. DNA for the CDR3: TGCGCCAGCACCACTCCGAGCGGAACCGGGGAGCTGTTTTTT.

This chain uses TRBV5-1 with TRBJ2-7; tentatively, D is TRBD1 or TRBD2 (5 bases each). The V end was cut by 3 bases, the J end by 2 bases, with 18 bases between. Germline V gene lookup returns CDR1 SGHRS and CDR2 YFSETQ. CDR3 length: 16 amino acids. CDR3 nucleotides: TGCGCCAGCAGCTCCTCGACCGGGACGGTAGCCTACGAGCAGTACTTC. It yields the protein CASSSSTGTVAYEQYF.

This sequence joins TRBV11-2 and TRBJ2-5; possibly TRBD2 for D (6 bases). Germline V gives CDR1 SGHAT, CDR2 FQNNGV. The V and J ends lost 2 bases and 4 bases respectively, with 17 bases between them. The CDR3 runs to 16 residues. The CDR3 protein is CASSLFSTGAGETQYF. The CDR3 nucleotides are TGTGCCAGCAGCTTATTTTCTACTGGAGCGGGAGAGACCCAGTACTTC.

The chain couples TRBV4-2 to TRBJ1-5, with 10 bases that match TRBD1. This CDR3 spans 16 amino acids. V was clipped by 3 bases and J by 2 bases; unmatched bases: 4. Germline V gene data show CDR1 as LGHNA and CDR2 as YNFKEQ. CDR3: CASSHSGTGGNQPQHF. DNA of the CDR3: TGTGCCAGCAGCCACTCCGGGACAGGGGGCAATCAGCCCCAGCATTTT.

The chain has TRBV27 and TRBJ2-1; 9 bases are shared with TRBD1. The trim removed 3 bases at V and 4 bases at J, leaving 4 bases unmatched. The CDR3 totals 15 residues. CDR1 MNHEY and CDR2 SMNVEV come from the germline V gene (reference sequence). The CDR3 loop is CASSFGGTGYNEQFF. The CDR3 region has the DNA TGTGCCAGCAGTTTTGGCGGGACAGGGTACAATGAGCAGTTCTTC.

V gene TRBV19 combines with J gene TRBJ2-2, with 13 bases that match TRBD2. V gave up 2 bases and J gave up 5 bases; unmatched junction bases: 8. The CDR3 has 18 residues. CDR1 and CDR2 (germline): LNHDA, SQIVND (reference sequence). The CDR3 here is CASSIYGLAGASTGELFF. CDR3 nucleotide sequence: TGTGCCAGTAGTATATACGGACTAGCGGGAGCGTCTACCGGGGAGCTGTTTTTT.

The chain joins TRBV27 to TRBJ1-1; D unclear. Germline V lookup: CDR1 MNHEY, CDR2 SMNVEV (reference sequence). This CDR3 is built from 15 residues. V was clipped by 2 bases and J by 4 bases, with 14 bases between them. Here the CDR3 DNA reads TGTGCCAGCAGTTTAAGCGTCGAGGGTGGCACTGAAGCTTTCTTT. Its translation: CASSLSVEGGTEAFF.

This rearrangement joins TRBV2 to TRBJ2-1, with TRBD2 matching 9 bases. With 2 bases clipped from V and 4 bases from J, the junction kept 9 bases outside the gene matches. The CDR3 runs to 17 residues. CDR1 and CDR2 (germline): SNHLY, FYNNEI. The CDR3 loop is CASSESSSGIGYNEQFF. DNA for the CDR3: TGTGCCAGCAGTGAATCGTCTAGCGGGATAGGGTACAATGAGCAGTTCTTC.